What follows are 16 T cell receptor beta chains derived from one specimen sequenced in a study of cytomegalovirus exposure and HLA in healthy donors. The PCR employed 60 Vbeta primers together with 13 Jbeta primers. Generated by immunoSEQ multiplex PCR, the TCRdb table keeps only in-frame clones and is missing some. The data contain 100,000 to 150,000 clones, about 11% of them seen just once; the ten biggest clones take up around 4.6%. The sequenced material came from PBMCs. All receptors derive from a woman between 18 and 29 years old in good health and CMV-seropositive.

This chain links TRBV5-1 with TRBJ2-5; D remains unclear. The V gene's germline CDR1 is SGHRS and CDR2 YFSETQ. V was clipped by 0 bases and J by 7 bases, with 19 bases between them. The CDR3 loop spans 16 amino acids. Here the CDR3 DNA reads TGCGCCAGCAGCTTGGACCCCGATGGCCCCCGTGGGACCCAGTACTTC. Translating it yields CASSLDPDGPRGTQYF.

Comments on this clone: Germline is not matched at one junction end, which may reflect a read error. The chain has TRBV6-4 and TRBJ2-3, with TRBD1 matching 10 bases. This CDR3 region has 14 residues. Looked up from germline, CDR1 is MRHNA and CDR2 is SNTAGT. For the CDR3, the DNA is TGTGCCAACAGTGGGACAGGGGGCACAGATACGCAGTATTTT. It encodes CANSGTGGTDTQYF.

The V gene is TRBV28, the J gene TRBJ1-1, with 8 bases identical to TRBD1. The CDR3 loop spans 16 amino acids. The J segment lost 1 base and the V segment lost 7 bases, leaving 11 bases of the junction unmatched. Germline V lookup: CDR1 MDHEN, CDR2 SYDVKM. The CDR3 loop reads CASNWSGGQRNTEAFF. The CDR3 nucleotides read TGTGCCAGCAATTGGTCAGGGGGCCAGCGGAACACTGAAGCTTTCTTT.

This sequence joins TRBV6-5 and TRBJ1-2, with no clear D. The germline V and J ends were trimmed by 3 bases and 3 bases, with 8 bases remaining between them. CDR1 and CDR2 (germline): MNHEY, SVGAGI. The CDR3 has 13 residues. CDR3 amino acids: CASSYTQDYGYTF. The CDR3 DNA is TGTGCCAGCAGTTATACCCAGGACTATGGCTACACCTTC.

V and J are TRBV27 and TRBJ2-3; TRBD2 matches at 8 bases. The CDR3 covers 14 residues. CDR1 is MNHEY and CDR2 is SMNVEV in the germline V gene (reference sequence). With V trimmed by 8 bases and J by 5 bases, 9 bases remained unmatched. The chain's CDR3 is CASGTSLTGDTQYF. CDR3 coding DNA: TGTGCCAGCGGGACTAGTCTTACGGGAGATACGCAGTATTTT.

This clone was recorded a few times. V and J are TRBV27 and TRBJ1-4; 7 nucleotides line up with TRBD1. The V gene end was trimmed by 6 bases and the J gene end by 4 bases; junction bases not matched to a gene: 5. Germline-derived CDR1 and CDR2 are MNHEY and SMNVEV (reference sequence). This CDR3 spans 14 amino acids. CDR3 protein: CASRTGSINEKLFF. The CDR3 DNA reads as TGTGCCAGCAGGACAGGGTCGATTAATGAAAAACTGTTTTTT. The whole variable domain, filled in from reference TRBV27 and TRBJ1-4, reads EAQVTQNPRYLITVTGKKLTVTCSQNMNHEYMSWYRQDPGLGLRQIYYSMNVEVTDKGDVPEGYKVSRKEKRNFPLILESPSPNQTSLYFCASRTGSINEKLFFGSGTQLSVL.

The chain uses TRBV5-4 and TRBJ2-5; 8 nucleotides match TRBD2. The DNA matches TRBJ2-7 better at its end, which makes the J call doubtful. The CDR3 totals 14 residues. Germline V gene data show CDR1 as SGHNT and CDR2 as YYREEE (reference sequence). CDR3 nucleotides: TGTGCCAGCAGCGCCGGGGGGGGTACCTACGAGCAGTACTTC. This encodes CASSAGGGTYEQYF.

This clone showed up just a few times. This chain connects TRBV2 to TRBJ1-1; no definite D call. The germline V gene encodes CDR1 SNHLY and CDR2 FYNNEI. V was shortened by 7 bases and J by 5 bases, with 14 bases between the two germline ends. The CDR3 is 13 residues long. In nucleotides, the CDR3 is TGTGCCAGCAACTATTTTACTCTGACTGAAGCTTTCTTT. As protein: CASNYFTLTEAFF.

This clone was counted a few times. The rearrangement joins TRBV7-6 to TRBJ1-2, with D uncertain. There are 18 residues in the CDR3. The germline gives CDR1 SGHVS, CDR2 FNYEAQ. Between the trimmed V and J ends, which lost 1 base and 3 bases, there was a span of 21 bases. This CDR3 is CASSLVLVTFNPDYGYTF. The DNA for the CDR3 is TGTGCCAGCAGCTTAGTACTAGTGACGTTCAACCCAGACTATGGCTACACCTTC.

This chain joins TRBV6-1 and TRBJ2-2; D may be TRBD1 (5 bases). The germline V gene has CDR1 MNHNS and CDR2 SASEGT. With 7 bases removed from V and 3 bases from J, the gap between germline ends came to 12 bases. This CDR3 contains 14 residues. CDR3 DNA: TGTGCCAGCACCCCCGCAGGGTACACCGGGGAGCTGTTTTTT. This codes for CASTPAGYTGELFF.

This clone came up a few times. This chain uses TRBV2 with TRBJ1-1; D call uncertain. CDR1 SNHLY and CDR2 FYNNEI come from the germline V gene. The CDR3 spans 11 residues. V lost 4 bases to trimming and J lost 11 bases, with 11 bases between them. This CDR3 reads CASSGAAWAFF. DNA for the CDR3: TGTGCCAGCAGTGGGGCCGCTTGGGCTTTCTTT. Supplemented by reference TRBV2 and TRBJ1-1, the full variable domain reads EPEVTQTPSHQVTQMGQEVILRCVPISNHLYFYWYRQILGQKVEFLVSFYNNEISEKSEIFDDQFSVERPDGSNFTLKIRSTKLEDSAMYFCASSGAAWAFFGQGTRLTVV.

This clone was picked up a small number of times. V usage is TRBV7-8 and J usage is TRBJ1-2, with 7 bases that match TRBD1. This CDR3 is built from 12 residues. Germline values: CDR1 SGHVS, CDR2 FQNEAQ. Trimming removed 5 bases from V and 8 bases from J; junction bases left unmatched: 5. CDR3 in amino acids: CASSQTGNGYTF. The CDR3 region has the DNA TGTGCCAGCAGCCAGACAGGGAACGGCTACACCTTC.

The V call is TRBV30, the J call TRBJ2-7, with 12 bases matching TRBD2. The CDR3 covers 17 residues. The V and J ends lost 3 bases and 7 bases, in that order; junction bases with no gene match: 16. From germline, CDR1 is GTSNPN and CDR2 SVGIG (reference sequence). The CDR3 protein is CAWRSTSGSQPAGEQYF. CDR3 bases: TGTGCCTGGAGGTCGACTAGCGGGAGTCAGCCGGCTGGAGAGCAGTACTTC.

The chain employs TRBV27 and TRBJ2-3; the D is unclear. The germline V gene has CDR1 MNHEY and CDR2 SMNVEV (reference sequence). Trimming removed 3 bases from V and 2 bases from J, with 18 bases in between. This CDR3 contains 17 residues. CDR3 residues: CASSLLSSPSNTDTQYF. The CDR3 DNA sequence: TGTGCCAGCAGTTTGCTTTCTTCCCCATCTAACACAGATACGCAGTATTTT.

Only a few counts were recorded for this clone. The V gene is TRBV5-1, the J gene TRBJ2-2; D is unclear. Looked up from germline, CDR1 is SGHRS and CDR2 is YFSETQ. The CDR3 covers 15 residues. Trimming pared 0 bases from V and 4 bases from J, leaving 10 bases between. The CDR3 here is CASSLGADLTGELFF. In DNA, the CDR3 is TGCGCCAGCAGCTTGGGGGCAGATCTCACCGGGGAGCTGTTTTTT.

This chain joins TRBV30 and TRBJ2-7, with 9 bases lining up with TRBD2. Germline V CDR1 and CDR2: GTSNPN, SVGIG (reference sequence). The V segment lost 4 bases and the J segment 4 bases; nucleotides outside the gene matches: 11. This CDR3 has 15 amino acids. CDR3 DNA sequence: TGTGCCTGGACCGATAGCGGGAGTCTCAGTTACGAGCAGTACTTC. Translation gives CAWTDSGSLSYEQYF.